The 18 T cell receptor beta chains below all came from one sample that was sequenced in a study of T cell repertoires in cytomegalovirus infection. For these receptors, no antigen is known. One entry per CDR3 protein, called by TCRdb with MiXCR from the reads. In the table there are about a million distinct CDR3 sequences, approximately 31% of which are singletons. The input for sequencing was cultured CD8+ T cells from PBMCs, taken from culture after CMV antigen stimulation. The source of these receptors is a human donor in good health (CMV status not recorded). Some clones in this sample may be carry-over from other donors' samples.

This sequence joins TRBV7-9 and TRBJ1-1; the match to TRBD1 covers 9 bases. Germline V CDR1 and CDR2: SEHNR, FQNEAQ (reference sequence). J lost 3 bases, V lost 5 bases, and 13 bases had no gene match. CDR3 length: 17 residues. The CDR3 here is CASSPLGQGRLDTEAFF. DNA for the CDR3: TGTGCCAGCAGCCCCCTGGGACAGGGCCGCCTGGACACTGAAGCTTTCTTT.

The chain employs TRBV9 and TRBJ2-3, with D tentatively TRBD2 (5 bases). The CDR3 sequence is 14 residues long. Deletions cut 7 bases from V and 2 bases from J, with 14 bases between. Germline values: CDR1 SGDLS, CDR2 YYNGEE. In DNA form, the CDR3 reads TGTGCCAGCGGACGCCCGGGGTTCACAGATACGCAGTATTTT. This encodes CASGRPGFTDTQYF.

The V gene is TRBV6-2 or TRBV6-3, the J gene TRBJ2-3; 7 bases match TRBD1. The CDR3 is 18 amino acids. With V trimmed by 2 bases and J by 3 bases, 14 bases remained unmatched. Germline lookup yields CDR1 MNHEY and CDR2 SVGEGT. The CDR3 is CASSYQLEDQGETDTQYF. The DNA for the CDR3 is TGTGCCAGCAGTTACCAGCTTGAGGATCAGGGGGAGACAGATACGCAGTATTTT.

This clonotype was observed a handful of times. The rearrangement uses TRBV4-3 and TRBJ1-3, with a possible D match to TRBD1 (6 bases). V was cut by 0 bases and J by 2 bases, with 14 bases left in between. The CDR3 covers 17 residues. Per germline, CDR1 LGHNA and CDR2 YSLEER. CDR3 nucleotides: TGCGCCAGCAGCCAAGACTCGGGGGCGAGTGCTGGAAACACCATATATTTT. Translation gives CASSQDSGASAGNTIYF.

V and J are TRBV7-4 and TRBJ2-1; 10 positions agree with TRBD2. The CDR3 is 16 amino acids. Germline CDR1 is SGHVT and CDR2 is SQSDAQ. V shed 2 bases and J 5 bases; nucleotides not matched to a gene: 6. This chain's CDR3 is CASSLPIAGGNNEQFF. CDR3 coding DNA: TGTGCCAGCAGCTTACCCATAGCGGGGGGAAACAATGAGCAGTTCTTC.

This clonotype was observed a handful of times. The chain recombines TRBV4-1 with TRBJ1-6, with 9 bases identical to TRBD1. Germline values: CDR1 MGHRA, CDR2 YSYEKL. V gave up 0 bases and J gave up 10 bases; unmatched junction bases: 10. CDR3 length: 17 amino acids. The CDR3 loop reads CASSQERDREWGSPLHF. The CDR3 DNA is TGCGCCAGCAGCCAAGAGAGGGACAGGGAATGGGGGTCACCCCTCCACTTT.

This clonotype was counted at least ten times. The chain employs TRBV12-3 or TRBV12-4 and TRBJ1-5; no clear D gene. This CDR3 is built from 16 residues. The germline V and J ends were trimmed by 6 bases and 5 bases, with 20 bases remaining between them. The CDR3 spells CASSPASGDVDQPQHF. CDR3 sequence (DNA): TGTGCCAGCAGCCCTGCAAGCGGCGACGTTGATCAGCCCCAGCATTTT.

This clonotype was seen only once. Germline and junction disagree at one end, which may indicate a read error. CDR3 nucleotides: TGTGCCAACAGCCTAAGACCGCAGGAATACAACTATGGCTACACCTTC. It translates to CANSLRPQEYNYGYTF. The chain is built from TRBV7-3 and TRBJ1-2; D unclear. The CDR3 is 16 amino acids. Per germline, CDR1 SGHTA and CDR2 FQGTGA. Based on the CDR3 plus reference TRBV7-3 and TRBJ1-2, the full variable domain is GAGVSQTPSNKVTEKGKYVELRCDPISGHTALYWYRQSLGQGPEFLIYFQGTGAADDSGLPNDRFFAVRPEGSVSTLKIQRTERGDSAVYLCANSLRPQEYNYGYTFGSGTRLTVV.

This clonotype has more than one count but fewer than ten. CDR3 loop: CASSLGTRDNWKETQYF. As DNA, the CDR3 is TGTGCCAGCAGCTTAGGGACCCGGGACAACTGGAAAGAGACCCAGTACTTC. The rearrangement links TRBV7-6 to TRBJ2-5, with a tentative D call TRBD1 (6 bases). The CDR3 is 17 residues long. Germline CDR1 SGHVS, CDR2 FNYEAQ. Trimming shortened V by 1 base and J by 3 bases, and 18 bases separated the two germline ends.

Many counts were recorded for this clonotype. The V call is TRBV6-5, the J call TRBJ2-3; D is perhaps TRBD2 (5 bases). Germline V gene data show CDR1 as MNHEY and CDR2 as SVGAGI. This CDR3 is 16 amino acids long. V was shortened by 0 bases and J by 4 bases, with 14 bases between the two germline ends. The CDR3 region is CASSYSLPAGSDTQYF. The CDR3 nucleotides are TGTGCCAGCAGTTACTCGCTCCCCGCGGGCTCAGATACGCAGTATTTT.

J is TRBJ2-3 and V is TRBV12-5; D unclear. Germline V gene sequence: CDR1 LGHNT, CDR2 FRNRAP. The CDR3 is made up of 11 amino acids. The ends were cut back, 3 bases at V and 7 bases at J, with 5 bases in the middle. The CDR3 coding sequence is TGTGCTAGTGGTTTTACGAATACGCAGTATTTT. It is translated as CASGFTNTQYF. Filled out from reference TRBV12-5 and TRBJ2-3, the complete variable domain reads DARVTQTPRHKVTEMGQEVTMRCQPILGHNTVFWYRQTMMQGLELLAYFRNRAPLDDSGMPKDRFSAEMPDATLATLKIQPSEPRDSAVYFCASGFTNTQYFGPGTRLTVL.

The chain is built from TRBV13 and TRBJ2-7; 7 bases map to TRBD1. With V trimmed by 4 bases and J by 0 bases, 3 bases remained unmatched. From germline, CDR1 is PRHDT and CDR2 FYEKMQ (reference sequence). The CDR3 contains 14 residues. The chain's CDR3 is CASSSDRRSYEQYV. The CDR3 DNA sequence: TGTGCCAGCAGCTCGGACAGGCGCTCCTACGAGCAGTACGTC.

The chain is built from TRBV7-8 and TRBJ2-5; weak D call: TRBD1 (6 bases). V lost 5 bases to trimming and J lost 1 base, with 20 bases between them. The CDR3 has 17 amino acids. Germline loops: CDR1 SGHVS, CDR2 FQNEAQ. The CDR3 sequence is CASSRSSGTPTQETQYF. As DNA, the CDR3 is TGTGCCAGCAGCAGATCCTCCGGGACACCAACCCAAGAGACCCAGTACTTC.

The chain joins TRBV3-1 to TRBJ1-1; no clear D. Germline V gives CDR1 LGHDT, CDR2 YNNKEL (reference sequence). V gave up 0 bases and J gave up 1 base, with 18 bases separating them. The CDR3 sequence is 18 residues long. The CDR3 region is CASSQEKRDVFRNTEAFF. DNA of the CDR3: TGTGCCAGCAGCCAAGAGAAGAGGGATGTATTTCGGAACACTGAAGCTTTCTTT.

This clonotype was seen only a few times. Germline is not matched at one junction end, which may reflect a read error. The J gene is TRBJ2-3, the V gene TRBV7-7; 8 nucleotides match TRBD2. The CDR3 runs 14 residues. Germline V gene lookup returns CDR1 SSHAT and CDR2 FNYEAQ (reference sequence). The CDR3 sequence is CASSSRGARDTQYF. For the CDR3, the DNA is TGTGCTAGCAGCTCGCGGGGGGCCCGGGATACGCAGTATTTT.

By share of the sample, this clonotype is medium-sized. The gene calls are TRBV7-6 and TRBJ1-2, with TRBD1 matching over 12 bases. V lost 4 bases, J lost 5 bases, and 11 bases stayed unmatched. The CDR3 extends over 17 amino acids. Germline CDR1 reads SGHVS; CDR2 reads FNYEAQ. Here the CDR3 reads CASSSTPGQGALYGYTF. DNA for the CDR3: TGTGCCAGCAGCTCGACTCCGGGACAGGGGGCTCTTTATGGCTACACCTTC. Supplemented by reference TRBV7-6 and TRBJ1-2, the full variable domain reads GAGVSQSPRYKVTKRGQDVALRCDPISGHVSLYWYRQALGQGPEFLTYFNYEAQQDKSGLPNDRFSAERPEGSISTLTIQRTEQRDSAMYRCASSSTPGQGALYGYTFGSGTRLTVV.

This chain connects TRBV7-8 to TRBJ1-5; TRBD1 aligns across 7 bases. Losses at the gene ends were 4 bases for V and 6 bases for J; bases not matched to a gene: 12. The CDR3 has 16 residues. Germline lookup yields CDR1 SGHVS and CDR2 FQNEAQ. The CDR3 bases are TGTGCCAGCAGCTCCAAACCGACAGGGTTCTCTCAGCCCCAGCATTTT. Translated, it gives CASSSKPTGFSQPQHF.

V is TRBV6-2 or TRBV6-3 and J is TRBJ1-5, with a tentative D call TRBD1 (5 bases). Germline CDR1 MNHEY, CDR2 SVGEGT. CDR3 length equals 14 residues. The V gene lost 3 bases and the J gene lost 4 bases, with 10 bases spanning the gap. CDR3 amino acids: CASSYQGLNQPQHF. CDR3 in DNA: TGTGCCAGCAGTTATCAGGGACTAAATCAGCCCCAGCATTTT.